This T cell receptor beta chain is drawn from a study of blood T cells in healthy people across ages. Primers used in a second PCR of about 7 to 11 cycles were a sample-barcoded 5' primer and a J-beta primer mix. TCRdb analysed the 5' RACE reads with MiXCR anew, one entry per CDR3 protein. The sample shows 750,000 to 850,000 distinct CDR3 sequences, roughly 25% of them seen only once. A further study also used this sample, focusing on T cells of mothers and their children.

The sample comprised blood. The receptor was isolated from a boy aged 5-17 years in good health.

The CDR3 DNA is TGTGCCAGCAGTGGACAGGGGGACAAAAACATTCAGTACTTC. It yields the protein CASSGQGDKNIQYF. The chain uses TRBV12-3 or TRBV12-4 and TRBJ2-4, with 10 bases matching TRBD1. The CDR3 contains 14 residues. The ends lost 5 bases at V and 3 bases at J; junction bases unmatched: 1.